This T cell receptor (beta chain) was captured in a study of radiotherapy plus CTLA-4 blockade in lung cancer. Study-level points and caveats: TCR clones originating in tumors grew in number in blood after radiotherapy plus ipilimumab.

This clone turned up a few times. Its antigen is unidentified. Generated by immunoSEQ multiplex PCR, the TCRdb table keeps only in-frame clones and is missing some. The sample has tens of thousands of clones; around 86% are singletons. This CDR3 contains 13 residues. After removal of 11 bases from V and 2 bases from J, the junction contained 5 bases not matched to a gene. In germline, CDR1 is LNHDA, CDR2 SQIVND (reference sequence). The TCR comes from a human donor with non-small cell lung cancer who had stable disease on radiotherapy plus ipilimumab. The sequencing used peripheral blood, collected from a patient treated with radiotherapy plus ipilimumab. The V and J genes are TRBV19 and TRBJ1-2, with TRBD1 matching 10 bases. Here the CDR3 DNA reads TGTGCCGGAAGACAGGGGGCAAACTATGGCTACACCTTC. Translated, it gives CAGRQGANYGYTF.